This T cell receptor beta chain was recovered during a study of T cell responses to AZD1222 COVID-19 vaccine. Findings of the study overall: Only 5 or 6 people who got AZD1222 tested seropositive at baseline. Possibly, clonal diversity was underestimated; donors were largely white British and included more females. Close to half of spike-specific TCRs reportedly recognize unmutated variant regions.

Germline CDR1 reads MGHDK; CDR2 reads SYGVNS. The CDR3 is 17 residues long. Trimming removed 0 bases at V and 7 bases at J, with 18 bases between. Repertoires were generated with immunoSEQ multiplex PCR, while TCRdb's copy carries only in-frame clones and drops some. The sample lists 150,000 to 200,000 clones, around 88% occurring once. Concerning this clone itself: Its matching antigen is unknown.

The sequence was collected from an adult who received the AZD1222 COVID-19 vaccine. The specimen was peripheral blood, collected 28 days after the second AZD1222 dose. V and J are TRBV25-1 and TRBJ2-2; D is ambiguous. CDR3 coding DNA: TGTGCCAGCAGTGAATATTATGGTCCCGAAGGAATCGGGGAGCTGTTTTTT. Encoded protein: CASSEYYGPEGIGELFF.